This record covers a single T cell receptor (beta chain). This entry comes from a study of T cell changes during pregnancy in multiple sclerosis. Produced via immunoSEQ multiplex PCR; TCRdb's table is partial and in-frame only. The sample holds about 100,000 clones, almost 95% seen once. Sequencing was performed on peripheral blood, taken before pregnancy. The TCR comes from a female donor with multiple sclerosis, enrolled in a pregnancy study.

In DNA form, the CDR3 reads TGTGCCAGCAGTTTATCAGTTCAGCCCCAGCATTTT. This gives the protein CASSLSVQPQHF. The chain recombines TRBV28 with TRBJ1-5, with D uncertain. The germline gives CDR1 MDHEN, CDR2 SYDVKM. V was cut by 1 base and J by 6 bases, with 4 bases left in between. The CDR3 contains 12 residues.